Described below is a single T cell receptor (beta chain) sequence and its context. CDR3 length: 14 amino acids. The ends were cut back, 0 bases at V and 4 bases at J, with 7 bases in the middle. In germline, CDR1 is SGHDN, CDR2 FVKESK. Only in-frame clones appear in the TCRdb table, and some are missing; sequencing was by immunoSEQ multiplex PCR. The data hold fewer than 500,000 clones, with approximately 89% observed a single time. This record belongs to a study of blood T cell repertoires in COVID-19. The receptor's source is a man younger than 45 who had recovered from COVID-19. The chain employs TRBV14 and TRBJ1-3; D is unclear. The sequenced sample was PBMCs or T cells enriched from blood (not recorded which). The CDR3 nucleotides are TGTGCCAGCAGCCAAGATCTGGCCGGAAACACCATATATTTT. This encodes CASSQDLAGNTIYF.